What follows are 11 T cell receptor beta chains derived from one specimen sequenced in a study of CD4 T cells in relation to SARS-CoV-2 and coronaviruses. Data came from immunoSEQ multiplex PCR; TCRdb stores just in-frame clones and leaves some out. The sample carries 30,000 to 45,000 clones, around 85% recorded once. These TCRs' antigens remain unknown. Material for sequencing was naive CD4+ T cells from PBMCs, cultured in vitro. The subset is: naive CD4+ T cells isolated by negative enrichment. These receptors were obtained from an adult with COVID-19.

This rearrangement joins TRBV5-4 to TRBJ2-7, with D perhaps TRBD2 (6 bases). Between the trimmed V and J ends, which lost 3 bases and 2 bases, there was a span of 18 bases. This CDR3 contains 16 residues. From germline, CDR1 is SGHNT and CDR2 YYREEE (reference sequence). The CDR3 DNA follows: TGTGCCAGCAGCTGGGCCGGTAGCGGAAGAACCTACGAGCAGTACTTC. This translates into CASSWAGSGRTYEQYF.

The gene calls are TRBV27 and TRBJ1-6; the D gene is possibly TRBD1 (5 bases). In germline, CDR1 is MNHEY, CDR2 SMNVEV (reference sequence). V lost 7 bases, J lost 7 bases, and 17 bases lay in between. There are 15 residues in the CDR3. The CDR3 loop is CASTSQGSLNSPLHF. The CDR3, as DNA: TGTGCCAGCACCTCTCAGGGCAGTCTCAATTCACCCCTCCACTTT.

The rearrangement links TRBV10-1 to TRBJ1-2, with D tentatively TRBD1 (6 bases). V was shortened by 1 base and J by 4 bases, with 13 bases between the two germline ends. This CDR3 region has 15 residues. Germline V gives CDR1 WNHNN, CDR2 SYGVQD (reference sequence). This chain's CDR3 is CASSELGGIGYGYTF. CDR3 sequence (DNA): TGCGCCAGCAGTGAGTTAGGGGGAATAGGCTATGGCTACACCTTC.

This chain uses TRBV28 with TRBJ2-5; weak D call: TRBD1 (6 bases). The CDR3 consists of 17 residues. The germline V gene encodes CDR1 MDHEN and CDR2 SYDVKM. The germline V and J ends were trimmed by 1 base and 1 base, with 16 bases remaining between them. The CDR3 coding sequence is TGTGCCAGCAGTTTATTGCCCGGTGGCAGGGGCCAAGAGACCCAGTACTTC. Residues: CASSLLPGGRGQETQYF.

The chain combines TRBV14 with TRBJ2-3; D not resolved. CDR3 length: 16 residues. V dropped 4 bases and J dropped 1 base, with 15 bases sitting between them. Germline CDR1 reads SGHDN; CDR2 reads FVKESK. CDR3 residues: CASSPLRGVGTDTQYF. The DNA of the CDR3 is TGTGCCAGCAGCCCCCTACGAGGAGTTGGCACAGATACGCAGTATTTT.

The chain employs TRBV3-1 (or the pseudogene TRBV3-2) and TRBJ2-1; tentative D call: TRBD2 (5 bases). Germline V lookup: CDR1 LGHDT, CDR2 YNNKEL (reference sequence). Trimming removed 0 bases from V and 9 bases from J, with 12 bases in between. The CDR3 is 14 amino acids. CDR3 residues: CASSQEIASAEQFF. The CDR3 DNA sequence: TGTGCCAGCAGCCAAGAAATAGCGTCGGCTGAGCAGTTCTTC.

The rearrangement joins TRBV24-1 to TRBJ2-3; D possibly corresponds to TRBD2 (7 bases). This CDR3 region has 19 residues. Germline loops: CDR1 KGHDR, CDR2 SFDVKD. V lost 1 base and J lost 8, with 27 bases in between. The CDR3 reads CATSDFRFGQLHREATQYF. Here the CDR3 DNA reads TGTGCCACCAGTGATTTCCGGTTCGGACAGTTGCACCGGGAGGCTACGCAGTATTTT.

The V gene is TRBV19, the J gene TRBJ2-5; no clear D gene. The CDR3 runs 13 residues. Germline assignment: CDR1 LNHDA and CDR2 SQIVND (reference sequence). The germline V and J ends were trimmed by 3 bases and 2 bases, with 7 bases remaining between them. The CDR3 region is CASSINRQETQYF. CDR3 nucleotides: TGTGCCAGTAGTATTAACAGACAAGAGACCCAGTACTTC.

The chain has TRBV5-1 and TRBJ2-5; D gene unclear. This CDR3 region has 12 residues. The germline CDR1 and CDR2 sequences are SGHRS and YFSETQ. Trimming pared 7 bases from V and 3 bases from J, leaving 10 bases between. CDR3 sequence: CASGVGEETQYF. The CDR3 nucleotides read TGCGCCAGCGGGGTAGGAGAAGAGACCCAGTACTTC.

The chain couples TRBV30 to TRBJ1-6; tentative D call: TRBD1 (5 bases). V lost 1 base to trimming and J lost 10 bases, with 17 bases between them. Germline lookup yields CDR1 GTSNPN and CDR2 SVGIG (reference sequence). This CDR3 region has 15 residues. The CDR3 loop reads CAWSGGTEEGSPLHF. The CDR3 nucleotides are TGTGCCTGGAGTGGCGGGACGGAAGAGGGATCACCCCTCCACTTT.

This clone was found once. This chain uses TRBV30 with TRBJ2-5, with TRBD1 identical over 8 bases. CDR3 size: 13 residues. Germline CDR1 and CDR2: GTSNPN and SVGIG (reference sequence). V was pared by 5 bases and J by 1 base, with 3 bases of the junction left unmatched. CDR3 residues: CAWAGQAQETQYF. The CDR3 bases are TGTGCCTGGGCGGGACAGGCCCAAGAGACCCAGTACTTC.